The T cell receptor beta chain described here comes from a study of cytomegalovirus exposure and HLA in healthy donors. Overall study findings and caveats: Cytomegalovirus status was reportedly diagnosed by the classifier with high sensitivity and specificity. Later, an analysis found that TCR clusters from the first cohort tended to co-occur in the roughly 110 validation repertoires.

The CDR3 contains 16 residues. The germline gives CDR1 LGHNA, CDR2 YNFKEQ. V was clipped by 2 bases and J by 2 bases, with 14 bases between them. Using immunoSEQ multiplex PCR, the repertoire was profiled, and TCRdb retains in-frame clones only, with some absent. The top ten hold around 0.65% of the sample, which has 90,000 to 120,000 clones, 90% to 96% seen once. A remark on this clone: Its matching antigen is unknown.

Sequencing was done on a sample of PBMCs. The rearrangement uses TRBV4-2 and TRBJ2-3; D not certain. The sequence was collected from a woman aged 18-29 years in good health and CMV-seronegative. The CDR3 DNA sequence: TGTGCCAGCAGCCAATCATTCATGTTACTCACAGATACGCAGTATTTT. It specifies CASSQSFMLLTDTQYF.